What follows describes a single TCR beta chain. Germline CDR1 SQVTM, CDR2 ANQGSEA. This CDR3 has 14 residues. Deletions cut 4 bases from V and 2 bases from J, with 13 bases between. Reverse transcription of about 0.5 to 1 ug RNA used random hexamers. TCRdb recomputed calls from the immunoSEQ multiplex PCR reads with MiXCR, one row per CDR3 protein. The sample shows 150,000 to 200,000 distinct CDR3 sequences, 90% to 95% of them seen only once. The sequenced target, TCR beta, came from blood CD8+ and CD4+ T cells. These data belong to a study of CD8 T cells in Susac syndrome. The material sequenced was CD4+ T cells from PBMCs. The receptor's source is a human donor in good health. The rearrangement uses TRBV29-1 and TRBJ2-3; no reliable D call. The CDR3 sequence is CSVGPRSPTDTQYF. As DNA, the CDR3 is TGCAGCGTTGGACCGCGGTCCCCCACAGATACGCAGTATTTT.